These T cell receptor beta chains were read from a single sample in a study of shared T cell receptors in the human thymus. Assay used: immunoSEQ multiplex PCR; TCRdb lists only in-frame clones, some missing. The sample has approximately 580,000 clones; 75% to 85% are singletons. The data also belong to a second study, concerning human thymus T cells.

The specimen was thymocytes. All receptors come from a boy in the first two years of life with a congenital heart defect. Each CDR3 is given with its conserved first and last residue. Clone sizes are given selectively: once, few, many, or a class where the clone is expanded.

13	TRBV7-3	TRBJ1-5	-	CASSQGPNQPQHF
19	TRBV28	TRBJ2-2	-	CASTRDPGTSGRCTGELFF
14	TRBV6-5	TRBJ2-7	few	CASSYGDRGHEQYF
15	TRBV18	TRBJ1-1	-	CASSPPGLMNTEAFF
17	TRBV5-4	TRBJ2-6	few	CASSHTSARPGANVLTF
18	TRBV7-2	TRBJ2-3	-	CASTPVAGGPNSTDTQYF
17	TRBV7-2	TRBJ1-2	once	CASSLSRGDRGSFGYTF
18	TRBV15	TRBJ2-4	few	CATSRGGLIAGPYTIQYF
13	TRBV10-3	TRBJ2-7	-	CAAAGQGAVEQYF
13	TRBV30	TRBJ2-1	-	CAWTGLSLYEQFF
10	TRBV5-8	-	-	CASSYYEQYF
14	TRBV18	TRBJ2-7	few	CASSPGQGQDKQYF
16	TRBV27	TRBJ1-4	once	CASRPGLRRLGEKLFF
15	TRBV27	TRBJ2-7	-	CASSSLAGGPDEQYF
9	TRBV29-1	TRBJ1-2	-	CSVAPGYTF
14	TRBV25-1	TRBJ1-2	-	CARIKDRGYVGYTF
14	TRBV27	TRBJ2-7	-	CASHSQGAGYEQYF
19	TRBV6-4	TRBJ2-1	-	CASTSCRGKSNHSYNEQFF
12	TRBV6-1	TRBJ2-5	once	CASSLSMETQYF
14	TRBV2	TRBJ1-2	-	CAIFDRGWDYGYTF
15	TRBV4-3	TRBJ2-4	-	CASSQDRVAKNIQYF
16	TRBV4-2	TRBJ2-5	few	CASSQASRDSKETQYF
17	TRBV7-2	TRBJ2-3	-	CASSLASGRGFTDTQYF
13	TRBV11-3	TRBJ1-2	-	CASSLGQAYGYTF
16	TRBV5-5	TRBJ1-2	-	CASSLASIHPLYGYTF
18	TRBV7-9	TRBJ2-4	-	CASSSPGLAELAKNIQYF
13	TRBV11-3	TRBJ2-3	-	CASSLDLGDTQYF
13	TRBV6-1	TRBJ1-5	-	CATQGYSNQPQHF
14	TRBV29-1	TRBJ2-7	-	CSAGTSGGGGEQYF
15	TRBV6-6	TRBJ1-1	-	CASSSFEGQVTEAFF
15	TRBV11-2	TRBJ2-1	-	CASSGTSGRYNEQFF
15	TRBV4-1	TRBJ2-7	-	CASSQDIPGLYEQYF
16	TRBV25-1	TRBJ1-5	-	CASSEAGQPVNQPQHF
17	TRBV7-3	TRBJ2-3	-	CASSSTEREADTDTQYF
18	TRBV4-1	TRBJ2-7	few	CASSQPPGGGTGPGEQYF
17	TRBV19	TRBJ1-5	few	CASSISDQGYSNQPQHF
13	TRBV10-2	TRBJ2-7	-	CASTGGGSYEQYF
16	TRBV4-3	TRBJ2-1	-	CASSPTRGGRHNEQFF
16	TRBV27	TRBJ2-1	-	CASSLPSGVSYNEQFF
13	TRBV30	TRBJ2-7	-	CAWKGQNSYEQYF
14	TRBV29-1	TRBJ1-2	-	CSVEYRGRGYGYTF
13	TRBV5-8	TRBJ2-7	-	CASSLGGGYEQYF
15	TRBV30	TRBJ2-1	-	CAWKGAGAEGNEQFF
15	TRBV4-3	TRBJ2-2	-	CASSQDRGHTGELFF
15	TRBV7-9	TRBJ2-7	-	CASSLLGTGVNEQYF
18	TRBV15	TRBJ1-5	few	CATSRKKSTQGVGTPQHF
13	TRBV28	TRBJ2-1	-	CASGVSGLNEQFF
16	TRBV6-5	TRBJ2-3	-	CASSYGWRRGSDTQYF
14	TRBV29-1	TRBJ2-1	-	CSVDPGQAFNEQFF
15	TRBV11-2	TRBJ1-1	-	CASSLVRVRDTEAFF
14	TRBV4-3	TRBJ2-7	once	CASSLLRASYEQYF
14	TRBV5-6	TRBJ1-4	few	CASSLDFRGEKLFF
15	TRBV7-7	TRBJ2-7	-	CASSLGTGGSYEQYF
16	TRBV27	TRBJ2-3	-	CASSPRGAGATDTQYF
14	TRBV6-5	TRBJ2-3	-	CASSRDRGTDTQYF
15	TRBV4-1	TRBJ2-5	-	CASSQRTSGGETQYF
16	TRBV19	TRBJ2-3	-	CASSAHRTESTDTQYF
13	TRBV9	TRBJ2-5	once	CASSEGGEETQYF